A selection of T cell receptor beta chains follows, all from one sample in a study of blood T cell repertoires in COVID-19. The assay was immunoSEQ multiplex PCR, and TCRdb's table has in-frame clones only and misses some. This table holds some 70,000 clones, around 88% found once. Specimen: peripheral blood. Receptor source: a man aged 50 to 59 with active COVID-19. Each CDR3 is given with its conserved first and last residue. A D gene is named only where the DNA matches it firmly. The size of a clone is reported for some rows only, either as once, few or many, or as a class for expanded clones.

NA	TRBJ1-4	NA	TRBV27	TGTGCCAGCAGTTTATCTGCCCCTACCGCGGAAAAACTGTTTTTT	CASSLSAPTAEKLFF
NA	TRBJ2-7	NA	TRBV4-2	TGTGCCAGCAGCCAAGGGGCGACGGGGACCTACGAGCAGTACTTC	CASSQGATGTYEQYF
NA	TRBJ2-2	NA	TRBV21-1	TGTGCCAGCAGCAAATTTTGCGGGGGGTTCGAAGTTCCCGGGGAGCTGTTTTTT	CASSKFCGGFEVPGELFF
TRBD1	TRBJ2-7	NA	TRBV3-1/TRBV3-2	TGTGCCAGCAGCCAAGATCAAACCAGGGGGATCGGGGAGTACTTC	CASSQDQTRGIGEYF
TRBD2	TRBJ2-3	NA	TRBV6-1	TGTGCCAGCAGTGATTTCGGGGGGGGTCGGGATACGCAGTATTTT	CASSDFGGGRDTQYF
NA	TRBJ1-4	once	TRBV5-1	TGCGCCAGCAGCTTGGAGCAGGGTAGGGTTTATGAAAAACTGTTTTTT	CASSLEQGRVYEKLFF
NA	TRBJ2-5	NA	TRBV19	TGTGCCAGTAGTGTCGGGACACGGGTGGGAGAGACCCAGTACTTC	CASSVGTRVGETQYF
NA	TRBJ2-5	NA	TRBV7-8	TGTGCCAGCAGCCTCCGGTATGGAGAGACCCAGTACTTC	CASSLRYGETQYF
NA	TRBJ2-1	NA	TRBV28	TGTGCCAGCAGTTTACCCCCCCTCAATGAGCAGTTCTTC	CASSLPPLNEQFF
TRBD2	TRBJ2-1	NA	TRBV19	TGTGCCAGTAGAAAGACCTCTAGCGGGAGTTCCACAAACTCCTACAATGAGCAGTTCTTC	CASRKTSSGSSTNSYNEQFF
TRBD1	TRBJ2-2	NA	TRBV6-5	TGTGCCAGCAGACGAGACAGGGTGGTAACCGGGGAGCTGTTTTTT	CASRRDRVVTGELFF
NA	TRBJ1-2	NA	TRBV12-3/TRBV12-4	TGTGCCAGCAGTAGACAGGATATCTATGGCTACACCTTC	CASSRQDIYGYTF
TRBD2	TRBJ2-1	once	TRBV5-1	TGCGCCAGCAGCCTCGCCGGGACTAGCGGGCTCAATGAGCAGTTCTTC	CASSLAGTSGLNEQFF
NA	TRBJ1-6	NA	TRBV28	TGTGCCAGCAGGAGGGAAGGAGGTTCACCCCTCCACTTT	CASRREGGSPLHF
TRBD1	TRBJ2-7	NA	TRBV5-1	TGCGCCAGCACCCATGGACAGGGTAATGTGCAGTACTTC	CASTHGQGNVQYF
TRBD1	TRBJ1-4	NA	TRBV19	TGTGCCACCAGAGACAGGGGCCAGGAAAAACTGTTTTTT	CATRDRGQEKLFF
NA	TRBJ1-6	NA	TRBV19	TGTGCCAGTAGTTCTAGGCCCTCACCCCTCCACTTT	CASSSRPSPLHF
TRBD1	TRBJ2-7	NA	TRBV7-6	TGTGCCAGCAGCCTACAGGGGGGCTTCCGGTACGAGCAGTACTTC	CASSLQGGFRYEQYF
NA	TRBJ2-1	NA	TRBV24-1	TGTGCCACCAGTGATGCTACAGGGAGGGCATACAATGAGCAGTTCTTC	CATSDATGRAYNEQFF
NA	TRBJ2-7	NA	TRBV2	TGTGCCAGCAGTGACAGGGCAGAACGCGAGCAGTACTTC	CASSDRAEREQYF
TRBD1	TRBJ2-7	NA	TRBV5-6	TGTGCCAGCAGCAAGGGACAGGGGATAACCTACGAGCAGTACTTC	CASSKGQGITYEQYF
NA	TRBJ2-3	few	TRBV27	TGTGCCAGCAGTTTAAGGTGGGGGCGAGACACAGATACGCAGTATTTT	CASSLRWGRDTDTQYF
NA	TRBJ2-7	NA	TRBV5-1	TGCGCCAGCAGCCTTCAACATACCCAGCAGTACTTC	CASSLQHTQQYF
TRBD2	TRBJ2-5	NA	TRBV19	TGTGCCAGTAGTATATCCAGCGGGAGTGGAAAGACCCAGTACTTC	CASSISSGSGKTQYF
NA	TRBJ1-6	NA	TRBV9	TGTGCCAGCAGAGGGACTTACCTGGGGAATTCACCCCTCCACTTT	CASRGTYLGNSPLHF
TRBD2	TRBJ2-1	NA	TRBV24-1	TGTGCCACCAGTGATCCGTTACAACGTAGCGGGGGTCCGTACAATGAGCAGTTCTTC	CATSDPLQRSGGPYNEQFF
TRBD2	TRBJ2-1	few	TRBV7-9	TGTGCCAGCAGCCCACGGGCGGGGGGATACAATGAGCAGTTCTTC	CASSPRAGGYNEQFF
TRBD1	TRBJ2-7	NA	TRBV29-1	TGCAGCGTTGACGGACCGGGACAGGGAGGCTACGAGCAGTACTTC	CSVDGPGQGGYEQYF
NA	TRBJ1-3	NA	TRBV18	TGTGCCAGCGCCCGATCGGGGGGAGAAAACACCATATATTTT	CASARSGGENTIYF
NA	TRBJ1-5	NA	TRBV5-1	TGCGCCAGCCGGTGGGGCAGGGATAGCAATCAGCCCCAGCATTTT	CASRWGRDSNQPQHF
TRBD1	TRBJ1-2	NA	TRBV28	TGTGCCAGCAGGACAGGGATCTATGGCTACACCTTC	CASRTGIYGYTF
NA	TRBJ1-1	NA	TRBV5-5	TGTGCCAGCACCCCTCTTGGGCAGCCCAACACTGAAGCTTTCTTT	CASTPLGQPNTEAFF
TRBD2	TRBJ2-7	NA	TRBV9	TGTGCCAGCGGGCGGGGGGCCGAGCAGTACTTC	CASGRGAEQYF
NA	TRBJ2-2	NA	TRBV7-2	TGTGCCAGCAGCTTAGCGGGCAGGGGCACCGGGGAGCTGTTTTTT	CASSLAGRGTGELFF
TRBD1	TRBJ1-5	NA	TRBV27	TGTGCCAGCAGCAGGCGGTCAGGGGGCGCAGGGCAGCCCCAGCATTTT	CASSRRSGGAGQPQHF
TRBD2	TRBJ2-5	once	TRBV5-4	TGTGCCAGCAGCTTCAGGACTAGCGGGCCCCAAGAGACCCAGTACTTC	CASSFRTSGPQETQYF
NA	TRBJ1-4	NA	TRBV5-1	TGCGCCAGCAGCTTGAATCGGGGATGGGAAAAACTGTTTTTT	CASSLNRGWEKLFF
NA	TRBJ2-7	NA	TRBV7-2	TGTGCCAGCAGCTCCCCTACCTACGAGCAGTACTTC	CASSSPTYEQYF
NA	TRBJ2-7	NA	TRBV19	TGTGCCAGGCAGGGATACGAGCAGTACTTC	CARQGYEQYF
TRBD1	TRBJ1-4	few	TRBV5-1	TGCGCCAGCAGCTGGGGACAGGACGCTTTTAATGAAAAACTGTTTTTT	CASSWGQDAFNEKLFF
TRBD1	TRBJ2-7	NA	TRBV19	TGTGCCACCTCGGACAGGGGAGCCTACGAGCAGTACTTC	CATSDRGAYEQYF
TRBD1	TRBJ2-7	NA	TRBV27	TGTGCCAGCAGTTACTCCGGGACAGGAGTCTACGAGCAGTACTTC	CASSYSGTGVYEQYF
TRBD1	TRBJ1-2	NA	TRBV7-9	TGTGCCAGCAGCCTAGAGGGGGCCTATGGCTACACCTTC	CASSLEGAYGYTF
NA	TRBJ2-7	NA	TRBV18	TGTGCCAGCTCCCCGCTGCCCGGGATTAGCTCCTACGAGCAGTACTTC	CASSPLPGISSYEQYF
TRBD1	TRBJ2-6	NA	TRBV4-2	TGTGCCAGCAGCCTAGGGACAGGGGGCGATGGGGCCAACATCCTGACTTTC	CASSLGTGGDGANILTF
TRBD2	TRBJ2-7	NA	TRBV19	TGTGCCAGTCGGAAACGGGGGGGCTCCTACGAGCAGTACTTC	CASRKRGGSYEQYF
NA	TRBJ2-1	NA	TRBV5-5	TGTGCCAGCACCCGAGGAGCCCAGGGTAATGAGCAGTTCTTC	CASTRGAQGNEQFF
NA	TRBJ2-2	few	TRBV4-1	TGCGCCAGCAGCCAGAGGACAGTGAACACCGGGGAGCTGTTTTTT	CASSQRTVNTGELFF
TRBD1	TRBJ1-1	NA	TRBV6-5	TGTGCCAGCAGGGGGGACAGGAACACTGAAGCTTTCTTT	CASRGDRNTEAFF
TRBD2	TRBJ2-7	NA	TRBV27	TGTGCCAGCAGGTCTAGCGGGCGAGCCTACGAGCAGTACTTC	CASRSSGRAYEQYF
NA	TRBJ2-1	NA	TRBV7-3	TGTGCCAGCAGCCCTCCCAGCGCCCTGCCCAATGAGCAGTTCTTC	CASSPPSALPNEQFF
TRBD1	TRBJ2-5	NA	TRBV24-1	TGTGCCACCAGTGACCGCACAGGGGGTAGGGAGACCCAGTACTTC	CATSDRTGGRETQYF
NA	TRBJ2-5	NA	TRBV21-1	TGTGCCAACCAACAGGGGGCGGCCGGGGAGACCCAGTACTTC	CANQQGAAGETQYF